One and the same sample provided the 10 T cell receptor beta chains below, sequenced in a study of beta chain features in type 1 diabetes. Reverse transcribing all isolated RNA meant expressed TCRB transcripts were sequenced. Profiled with immunoSEQ multiplex PCR; TCRdb holds only in-frame clones, not every one. The sample has about 220,000 clones, around 9.9% seen once. The source material was central memory CD4+ T cells from blood. The receptors here all came from a young man in good health.

The V gene is TRBV7-2, the J gene TRBJ2-1, with D uncertain. The CDR3 consists of 11 residues. The germline V gene has CDR1 SGHTA and CDR2 FQGNSA. V lost 5 bases and J lost 5, with 4 bases in between. The CDR3 here is CASSRHNEQFF. CDR3 nucleotide sequence: TGTGCCAGCAGCCGCCACAATGAGCAGTTCTTC. Full variable domain (missing parts from reference TRBV7-2 and TRBJ2-1): GAGVSQSPSNKVTEKGKDVELRCDPISGHTALYWYRQSLGQGLEFLIYFQGNSAPDKSGLPSDRFSAERTGGSVSTLTIQRTQQEDSAVYLCASSRHNEQFFGPGTRLTVL.

This clone was observed many times. This CDR3 is CATSRDSQADTQYF. The CDR3 coding sequence is TGTGCCACCAGCAGAGATAGCCAGGCAGATACGCAGTATTTT. The chain uses TRBV15 and TRBJ2-3; D not certain. The V and J ends lost 0 bases and 4 bases respectively, with 8 bases between them. The CDR3 loop spans 14 amino acids. Germline V gives CDR1 LNHNV, CDR2 YYDKDF (reference sequence).

There are many counts of this clone. The chain couples TRBV5-1 to TRBJ2-2; D gene uncertain. V lost 1 base and J lost 6, with 13 bases in between. Per germline, CDR1 SGHRS and CDR2 YFSETQ. This CDR3 is 15 amino acids long. The CDR3 spells CASSLNDGIAGELFF. The CDR3 bases are TGCGCCAGCAGCTTGAACGATGGAATCGCCGGGGAGCTGTTTTTT.

The J gene is TRBJ2-7, the V gene TRBV5-1; 8 bases map to TRBD2. Germline V CDR1 and CDR2: SGHRS, YFSETQ. The CDR3 is 15 residues long. V gave up 0 bases and J gave up 5 bases; unmatched junction bases: 7. CDR3 in DNA: TGCGCCAGCAGCTTGGTCTCTAGCGGGCCCCACGAGCAGTACTTC. It specifies CASSLVSSGPHEQYF.

This clone has a count of ten or more. The chain combines TRBV15 with TRBJ1-1; D not resolved. The CDR3 sequence is 15 residues long. Germline V CDR1 and CDR2: LNHNV, YYDKDF (reference sequence). V was clipped by 0 bases and J by 4 bases, with 12 bases between them. CDR3 amino acids: CATSRDGRAGTEAFF. In DNA, the CDR3 is TGTGCCACCAGCAGAGATGGGAGAGCGGGCACTGAAGCTTTCTTT.

The rearrangement uses TRBV29-1 and TRBJ2-7; 8 bases fit TRBD1. The CDR3 covers 12 residues. CDR1 and CDR2 from the germline V gene are SQVTM and ANQGSEA. The V segment lost 7 bases and the J segment 2 bases; nucleotides outside the gene matches: 4. Written as DNA, the CDR3 is TGCAGCGCAAACAGGGGGACCTACGAGCAGTACTTC. It yields the protein CSANRGTYEQYF.

The sample holds a few counts of this clone. The genes are TRBV10-3 and TRBJ2-3; D is ambiguous. This CDR3 has 15 amino acids. The V end lost 0 bases, the J end lost 0 bases, and 7 bases lay between the germline ends. Germline CDR1 is ENHRY and CDR2 is SYGVKD. CDR3 in amino acids: CAISESRQSTDTQYF. CDR3 in DNA: TGTGCCATCAGTGAGTCACGACAAAGCACAGATACGCAGTATTTT.

This chain links TRBV6-1 with TRBJ2-7, with D uncertain. V was cut by 6 bases and J by 2 bases, with 14 bases left in between. The germline gives CDR1 MNHNS, CDR2 SASEGT. This CDR3 region has 14 residues. The CDR3 coding sequence is TGTGCCAGCAGCGACCGAGTTCTTGCCTACGAGCAGTACTTC. Translation: CASSDRVLAYEQYF.

The chain recombines TRBV5-6 with TRBJ2-1; 7 bases line up with TRBD2. This CDR3 region has 16 residues. Germline V gene sequence: CDR1 SGHDT, CDR2 YYEEEE. V was clipped by 3 bases and J by 4 bases; unmatched bases: 10. The CDR3 DNA reads TGTGCCAGCAGCTCCCTCGGGACTAAGAATTACAATGAGCAGTTCTTC. This encodes CASSSLGTKNYNEQFF.

In this sample, this clone turned up a few times. This likely stems from a read error, as it lies one base from a far larger clone. The identical CDR3 is also encoded by other nucleotide sequences in the sample. This chain connects TRBV30 to TRBJ1-2, with D possibly TRBD1 on 5 matching bases. V lost 3 bases and J 5 bases, leaving 16 bases between the germline ends. Germline assignment: CDR1 GTSNPN and CDR2 SVGIG (reference sequence). This CDR3 spans 14 amino acids. CDR3: CAWRGLQVRYGYTF. The CDR3 DNA sequence: TGTGCCTGGAGGGGTCTACAGGTGCGGTATGGCTACACCTTC.